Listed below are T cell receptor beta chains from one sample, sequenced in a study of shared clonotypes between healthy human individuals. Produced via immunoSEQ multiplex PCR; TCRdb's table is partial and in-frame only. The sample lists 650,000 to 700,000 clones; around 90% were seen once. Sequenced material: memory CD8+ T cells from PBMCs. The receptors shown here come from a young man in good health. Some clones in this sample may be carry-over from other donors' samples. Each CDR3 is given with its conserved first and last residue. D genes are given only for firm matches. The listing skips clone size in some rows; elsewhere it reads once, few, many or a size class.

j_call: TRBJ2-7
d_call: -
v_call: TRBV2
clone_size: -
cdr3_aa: CASRGGQNPYEQYF
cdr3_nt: TGTGCCAGCAGGGGGGGACAGAATCCCTACGAGCAGTACTTC

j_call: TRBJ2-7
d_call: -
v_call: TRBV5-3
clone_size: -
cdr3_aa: CARSLTRAWELSEQYF
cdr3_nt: TGTGCCAGAAGCTTGACGCGGGCCTGGGAACTATCCGAGCAGTACTTC

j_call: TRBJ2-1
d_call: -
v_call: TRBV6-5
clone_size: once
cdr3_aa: CASSYSDMGLFEQFF
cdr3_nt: TGTGCCAGCAGTTACTCGGACATGGGACTTTTTGAGCAGTTCTTC

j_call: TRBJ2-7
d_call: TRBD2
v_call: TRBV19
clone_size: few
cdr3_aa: CASSFLADSYEQYF
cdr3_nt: TGTGCCAGTAGTTTCCTAGCGGACTCCTACGAGCAGTACTTC

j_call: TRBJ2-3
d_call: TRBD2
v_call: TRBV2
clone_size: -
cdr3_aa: CASSDPPSGSTDTQYF
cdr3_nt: TGTGCCAGCAGTGACCCCCCTAGCGGGAGCACAGATACGCAGTATTTT

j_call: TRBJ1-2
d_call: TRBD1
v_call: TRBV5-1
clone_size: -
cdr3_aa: CASSSGQGAHYGYTF
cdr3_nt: TGCGCCAGCAGCTCAGGACAGGGGGCTCACTATGGCTACACCTTC

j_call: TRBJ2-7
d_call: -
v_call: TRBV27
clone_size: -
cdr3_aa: CASRHTGTPVTEQYF
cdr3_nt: TGTGCCAGCAGACACACCGGGACCCCCGTGACCGAGCAGTACTTC

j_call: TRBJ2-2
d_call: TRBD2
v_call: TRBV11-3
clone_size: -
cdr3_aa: CASSLAPGTSLTGELFF
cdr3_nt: TGTGCCAGCAGCTTAGCTCCCGGGACTAGCCTCACCGGGGAGCTGTTTTTT

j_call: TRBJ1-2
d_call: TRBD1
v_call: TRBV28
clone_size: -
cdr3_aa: CASTPYRTGIGYTF
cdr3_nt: TGTGCCAGCACCCCCTACCGGACAGGGATTGGCTACACCTTC

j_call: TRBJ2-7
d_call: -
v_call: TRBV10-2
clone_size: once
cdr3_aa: CASRAPDTYEQYF
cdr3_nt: TGCGCCAGCAGGGCACCCGACACCTACGAGCAGTACTTC

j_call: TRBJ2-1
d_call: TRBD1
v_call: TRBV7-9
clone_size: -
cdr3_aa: CASSSSDRGPDNEQFF
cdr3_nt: TGTGCCAGCAGCTCCAGCGACAGGGGGCCCGACAATGAGCAGTTCTTC

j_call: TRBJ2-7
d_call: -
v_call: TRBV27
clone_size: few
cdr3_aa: CASSWGKTYEQYF
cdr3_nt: TGTGCCAGCAGTTGGGGGAAAACCTACGAGCAGTACTTC

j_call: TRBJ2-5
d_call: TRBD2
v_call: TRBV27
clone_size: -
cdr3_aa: CASSTRIAGMGETQYF
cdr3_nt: TGTGCCAGCAGTACCCGCATAGCGGGGATGGGAGAGACCCAGTACTTC

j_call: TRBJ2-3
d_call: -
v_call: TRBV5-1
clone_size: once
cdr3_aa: CASSFREARADTQYF
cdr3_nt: TGCGCCAGCAGCTTCCGGGAAGCGAGGGCAGATACGCAGTATTTT

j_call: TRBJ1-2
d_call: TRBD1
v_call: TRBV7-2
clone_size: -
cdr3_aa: CASSLLRTGQGGYTF
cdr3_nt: TGTGCCAGCAGCCTCCTCCGGACAGGGCAAGGTGGCTACACCTTC

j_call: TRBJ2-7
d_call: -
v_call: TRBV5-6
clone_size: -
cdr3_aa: CASSLSPSPHEQYF
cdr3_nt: TGTGCCAGCAGCTTGAGTCCTAGTCCCCACGAGCAGTACTTC

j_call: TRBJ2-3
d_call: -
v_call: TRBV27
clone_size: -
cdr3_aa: CASSLLSGSGADTQYF
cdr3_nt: TGTGCCAGCAGTTTATTATCGGGATCGGGCGCAGATACGCAGTATTTT

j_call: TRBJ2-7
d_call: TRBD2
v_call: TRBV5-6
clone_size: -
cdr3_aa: CASSLVGTSGYYEQYF
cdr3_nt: TGTGCCAGCAGCTTGGTTGGGACTAGCGGCTACTACGAGCAGTACTTC

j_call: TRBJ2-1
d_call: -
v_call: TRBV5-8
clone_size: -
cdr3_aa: CASSSEGGSYNEQFF
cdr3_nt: TGTGCCAGCAGCTCAGAGGGCGGCTCTTACAATGAGCAGTTCTTC

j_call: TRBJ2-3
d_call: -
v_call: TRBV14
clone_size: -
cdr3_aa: CASSQDPPLRARLIDTQYF
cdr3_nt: TGTGCCAGCAGCCAAGACCCCCCACTTAGGGCGCGGTTGATAGATACGCAGTATTTT

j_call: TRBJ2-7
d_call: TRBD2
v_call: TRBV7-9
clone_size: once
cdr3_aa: CASSPYGTSGTYEQYF
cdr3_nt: TGTGCCAGCAGCCCTTATGGGACTAGCGGGACGTACGAGCAGTACTTC

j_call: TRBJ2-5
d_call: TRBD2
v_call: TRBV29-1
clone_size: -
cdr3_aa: CSHVAGEGAWETQYF
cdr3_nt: TGCAGCCATGTAGCGGGGGAGGGGGCGTGGGAGACCCAGTACTTC

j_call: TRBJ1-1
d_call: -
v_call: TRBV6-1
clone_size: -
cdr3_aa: CASSVYRNQNTEAFF
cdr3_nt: TGTGCCAGCAGTGTATACAGGAACCAGAACACTGAAGCTTTCTTT

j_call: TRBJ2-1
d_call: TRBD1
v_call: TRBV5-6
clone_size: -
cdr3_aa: CASSFTPRTGQNEQFF
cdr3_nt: TGTGCCAGCAGCTTCACCCCTAGGACAGGGCAAAATGAGCAGTTCTTC

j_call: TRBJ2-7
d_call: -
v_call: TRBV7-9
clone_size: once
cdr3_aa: CASSLEGSSSYEQYF
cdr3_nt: TGTGCCAGCAGCTTAGAGGGTAGCTCCTCCTACGAGCAGTACTTC

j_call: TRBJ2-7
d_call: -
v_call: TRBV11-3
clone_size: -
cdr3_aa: CASSPGRVHEQYF
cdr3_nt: TGTGCCAGCAGCCCAGGGCGGGTCCACGAGCAGTACTTC

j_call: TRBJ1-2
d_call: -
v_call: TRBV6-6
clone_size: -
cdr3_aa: CASSYSDGGDYGYTF
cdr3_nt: TGTGCCAGCAGTTACTCGGATGGGGGGGACTATGGCTACACCTTC

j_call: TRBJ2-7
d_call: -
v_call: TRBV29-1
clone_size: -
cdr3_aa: CSVEGMYPYEQYF
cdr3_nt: TGCAGCGTTGAAGGGATGTACCCCTACGAGCAGTACTTC

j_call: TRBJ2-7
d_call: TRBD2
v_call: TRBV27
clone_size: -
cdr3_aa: CASSLSGSYEQYF
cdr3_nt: TGTGCCAGCAGTTTGAGCGGGAGTTACGAGCAGTACTTC

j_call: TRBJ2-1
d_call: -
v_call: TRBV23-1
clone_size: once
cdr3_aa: CASSQNIADAGTEGGNEQFF
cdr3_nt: TGCGCCAGCAGCCAAAATATTGCCGACGCCGGGACGGAGGGGGGCAATGAGCAGTTCTTC

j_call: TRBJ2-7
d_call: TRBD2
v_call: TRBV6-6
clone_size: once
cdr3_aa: CASSYVLAGDEQYF
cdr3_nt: TGTGCCAGCAGTTATGTGCTAGCGGGAGACGAGCAGTACTTC

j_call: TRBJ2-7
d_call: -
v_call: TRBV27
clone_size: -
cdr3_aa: CASSERGSYEQYF
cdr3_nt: TGTGCCAGCAGTGAGAGGGGGTCTTACGAGCAGTACTTC

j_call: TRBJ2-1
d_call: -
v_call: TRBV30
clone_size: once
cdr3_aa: CATWTYNEQFF
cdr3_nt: TGTGCCACCTGGACATACAATGAGCAGTTCTTC

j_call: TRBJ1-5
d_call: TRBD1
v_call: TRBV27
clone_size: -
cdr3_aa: CASSLTTGGNQPQHF
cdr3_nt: TGTGCCAGCAGTTTAACGACAGGGGGCAATCAGCCCCAGCATTTT

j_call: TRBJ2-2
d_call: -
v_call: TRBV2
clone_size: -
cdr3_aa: CASSGGQNTGELFF
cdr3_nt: TGTGCCAGCAGCGGGGGGCAGAACACCGGGGAGCTGTTTTTT

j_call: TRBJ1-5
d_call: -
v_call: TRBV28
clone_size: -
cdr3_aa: CASSPRQGYVVSNQPQHF
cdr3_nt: TGTGCCAGCAGTCCCCGTCAGGGATACGTAGTAAGCAATCAGCCCCAGCATTTT

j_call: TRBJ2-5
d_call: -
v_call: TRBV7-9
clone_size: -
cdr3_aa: CASSLTDIETQYF
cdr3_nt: TGTGCTAGCAGCCTAACAGACATAGAGACCCAGTACTTC

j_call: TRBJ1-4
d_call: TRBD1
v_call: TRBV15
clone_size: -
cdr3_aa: CATSQSRQGRSEKLFF
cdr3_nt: TGTGCCACCAGCCAAAGTCGACAGGGAAGAAGTGAAAAACTGTTTTTT

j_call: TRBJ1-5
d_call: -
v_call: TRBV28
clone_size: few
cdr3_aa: CAGGTGNQPQHF
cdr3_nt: TGTGCCGGAGGTACTGGCAATCAGCCCCAGCATTTT

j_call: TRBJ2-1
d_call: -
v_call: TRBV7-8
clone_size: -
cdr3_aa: CASSDPGLRGLEQFF
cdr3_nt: TGTGCCAGCAGCGATCCGGGACTGAGGGGGCTAGAGCAGTTCTTC

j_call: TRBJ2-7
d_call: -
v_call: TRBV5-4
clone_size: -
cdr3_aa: CASSLGPGPKVEQYF
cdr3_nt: TGTGCCAGCAGCTTGGGACCCGGGCCCAAGGTCGAGCAGTACTTC

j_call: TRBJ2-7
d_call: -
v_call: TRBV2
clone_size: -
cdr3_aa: CASSARESRYEQYF
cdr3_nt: TGTGCCAGCAGTGCTAGGGAGAGTCGCTACGAGCAGTACTTC

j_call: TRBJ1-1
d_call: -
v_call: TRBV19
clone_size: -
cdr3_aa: CASSIIGRDTEAFF
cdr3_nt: TGTGCCAGTAGTATCATCGGGAGAGACACTGAAGCTTTCTTT

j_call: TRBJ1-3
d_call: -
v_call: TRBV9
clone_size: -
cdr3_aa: CASSAWGGSSRDLAGNTIYF
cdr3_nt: TGTGCCAGCAGCGCTTGGGGTGGCAGCTCAAGAGATCTGGCTGGAAACACCATATATTTT

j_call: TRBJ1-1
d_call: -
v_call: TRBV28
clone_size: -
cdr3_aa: CASSLSRGRGNTEAFF
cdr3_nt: TGTGCCAGCAGTTTAAGCCGGGGAAGGGGAAACACTGAAGCTTTCTTT

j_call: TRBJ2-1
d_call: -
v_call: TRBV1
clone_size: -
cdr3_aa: CTSSLRPVDEQFF
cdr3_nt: TGCACCAGCAGCTTGAGGCCGGTTGATGAGCAGTTCTTC

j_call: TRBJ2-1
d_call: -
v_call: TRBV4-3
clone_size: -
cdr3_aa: CASSQDSGTDYNEQFF
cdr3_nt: TGCGCCAGCAGCCAAGACAGCGGGACAGACTACAATGAGCAGTTCTTC

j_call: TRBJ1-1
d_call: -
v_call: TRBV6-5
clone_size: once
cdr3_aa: CASSPRGGLNTEAFF
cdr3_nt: TGTGCCAGCAGTCCCCGAGGGGGATTGAACACTGAAGCTTTCTTT

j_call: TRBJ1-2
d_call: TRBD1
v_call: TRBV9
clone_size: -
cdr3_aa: CASSVGQGPVNYGYTF
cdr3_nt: TGTGCCAGCAGCGTAGGACAGGGGCCTGTTAACTATGGCTACACCTTC

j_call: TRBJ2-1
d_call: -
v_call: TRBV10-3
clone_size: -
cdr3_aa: CAISEGGSSYNEQFF
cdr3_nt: TGTGCCATCAGTGAAGGCGGCAGCTCCTACAATGAGCAGTTCTTC

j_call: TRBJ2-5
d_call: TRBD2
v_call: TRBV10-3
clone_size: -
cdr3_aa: CAISGTSGTLSRETQYF
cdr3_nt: TGTGCCATCAGTGGAACTAGCGGGACGCTGTCCCGGGAGACCCAGTACTTC